This TCR beta chain was captured in a study of OX40 agonist ivuxolimab in advanced cancers. Repertoires were generated with immunoSEQ multiplex PCR, while TCRdb's copy carries only in-frame clones and drops some. Here the sample spans approximately 56,000 clones, around 85% being singletons. Only a few counts were recorded for this clone. Sample: CD4+ or CD8+ T cells sorted from blood, taken in a trial of the OX40 agonist ivuxolimab. The sequence was collected from an adult with an advanced solid tumor such as melanoma, head and neck, liver or kidney cancer.

The CDR3 sequence is CASSQDGGVQETQYF. Written as DNA, the CDR3 is TGCGCCAGCAGCCAAGATGGCGGGGTACAAGAGACCCAGTACTTC. The chain employs TRBV4-3 and TRBJ2-5, with D tentatively TRBD2 (6 bases). Germline loops: CDR1 LGHNA, CDR2 YSLEER. Between the trimmed V and J ends, which lost 0 bases and 2 bases, there was a span of 10 bases. The CDR3 consists of 15 residues.